The 9 T cell receptor beta chains below come from one sample, sequenced in a study of T-cell memory formation after mild COVID-19. TCRdb independently ran MiXCR on the 5' RACE reads; one entry per CDR3 protein. The table includes some 180,000 distinct CDR3 sequences, under 20% detected once. The specimen was PBMCs or a T cell subset sorted from them (not recorded which). The receptors shown here come from a man aged 18 to 35 who had mild COVID-19 (a few samples of this study predate the infection). Cell type and time point are not known.

This clonotype showed up just a few times. The chain links TRBV7-2 to TRBJ2-1; 9 bases match TRBD1. In germline, CDR1 is SGHTA, CDR2 FQGNSA. The CDR3 consists of 14 residues. V was pared by 3 bases and J by 6 bases, with 3 bases of the junction left unmatched. The chain's CDR3 is CASSLDRGVNEQFF. The DNA for the CDR3 is TGTGCCAGCAGCTTGGACAGGGGTGTCAATGAGCAGTTCTTC.

This chain joins TRBV5-1 and TRBJ2-1, with D uncertain. The CDR3 spans 15 residues. Germline values: CDR1 SGHRS, CDR2 YFSETQ. The V and J ends lost 4 bases and 0 bases respectively, with 11 bases between them. CDR3 bases: TGCGCCAGCAGCCCCCCCTTGAGCTCCTACAATGAGCAGTTCTTC. Translating gives CASSPPLSSYNEQFF.

This rearrangement joins TRBV5-1 to TRBJ2-3, with TRBD1 matching over 9 bases. Per the germline V gene, CDR1 is SGHRS and CDR2 is YFSETQ. The CDR3 extends over 16 amino acids. J lost 2 bases, V lost 4 bases, and 8 bases had no gene match. CDR3 sequence: CASSATGGVSTDTQYF. In DNA, the CDR3 is TGCGCCAGCAGCGCCACAGGGGGCGTTTCCACAGATACGCAGTATTTT.

A few counts support this clonotype. This chain connects TRBV20-1 to TRBJ2-5; the D gene is possibly TRBD2 (6 bases). CDR3 length: 15 amino acids. Trimming shortened V by 6 bases and J by 5 bases, and 22 bases separated the two germline ends. Germline V gene sequence: CDR1 DFQATT, CDR2 SNEGSKA (reference sequence). In DNA form, the CDR3 reads TGCAGTGCCTACCTATCGTTAACTAGCTTTGAGACCCAGTACTTC. Translated, it gives CSAYLSLTSFETQYF.

This clonotype showed up just a few times. V and J are TRBV5-6 and TRBJ2-1; 7 positions agree with TRBD2. J lost 3 bases, V lost 5 bases, and 8 bases had no gene match. CDR1 and CDR2 from the germline V gene are SGHDT and YYEEEE. This CDR3 is 15 amino acids long. CDR3 sequence reads: CASSSAGENYNEQFF. CDR3 coding DNA: TGTGCCAGCAGTTCGGCGGGGGAAAACTACAATGAGCAGTTCTTC.

The gene calls are TRBV6-4 and TRBJ1-2, with D unresolved. The germline CDR1 and CDR2 sequences are MRHNA and SNTAGT. With 0 bases removed from V and 8 bases from J, the gap between germline ends came to 13 bases. This CDR3 is built from 14 residues. This CDR3 is CASSDSGGRRGYTF. In nucleotides, the CDR3 is TGTGCCAGCAGTGACTCCGGAGGGAGAAGGGGCTACACCTTC.

This clonotype was observed a few times. The J gene is TRBJ2-1, the V gene TRBV7-9; D remains ambiguous. CDR1 and CDR2 from the germline V gene are SEHNR and FQNEAQ (reference sequence). The V end lost 2 bases, the J end lost 6 bases, and 11 bases lay between the germline ends. The CDR3 has 14 residues. CDR3 region: CASSLSPSGNEQFF. CDR3 nucleotides: TGTGCCAGCAGCTTATCACCCTCGGGCAATGAGCAGTTCTTC.

This clonotype was seen only a few times. The chain joins TRBV4-3 to TRBJ2-5, with TRBD1 identical over 8 bases. V lost 4 bases to trimming and J lost 3 bases; unmatched junction nucleotides: 7. CDR3 length: 15 amino acids. Germline V gene lookup returns CDR1 LGHNA and CDR2 YSLEER. The DNA for the CDR3 is TGCGCCAGCAGCCGTGGACAGGGAGTGGAAGAGACCCAGTACTTC. Its translation: CASSRGQGVEETQYF.

The chain combines TRBV1 with TRBJ2-1; the D call in the table, TRBD2, was not verified against the DNA. TRBV1 is a known pseudogene. CDR3 length: 17 amino acids. CDR3 in amino acids: CTSSQAPLAGSWDEQFF. CDR3 nucleotides: TGCACCAGCAGCCAGGCCCCTTTAGCGGGGTCCTGGGATGAGCAGTTCTTC.